One sample yielded the 10 T cell receptor beta chains listed below, sequenced in a study of CD8 T cells in ankylosing spondylitis. MiXCR was run by TCRdb on the 5' RACE reads, yielding one entry per CDR3 protein. The data contain fewer than 30,000 distinct CDR3 sequences, roughly 2.5% of them seen just once; the ten biggest clones take up around 7.7%. Source material: blood, either unsorted or a sorted T cell fraction (not recorded which). The receptors originated from a female donor with ankylosing spondylitis or in good health (not recorded which).

This clonotype was observed many times. The gene calls are TRBV9 and TRBJ2-2, with D possibly TRBD1 on 6 matching bases. The CDR3 consists of 15 residues. The germline V gene has CDR1 SGDLS and CDR2 YYNGEE. V dropped 0 bases and J dropped 6 bases, with 12 bases sitting between them. The CDR3 sequence is CASSVAAGDAGELFF. CDR3 nucleotide sequence: TGTGCCAGCAGCGTAGCGGCAGGGGACGCCGGGGAGCTGTTTTTT.

Many counts were recorded for this clonotype. V usage is TRBV9 and J usage is TRBJ2-7, with D tentatively TRBD1 or TRBD2 (5 bases each). Trimming shortened V by 4 bases and J by 4 bases, and 21 bases separated the two germline ends. This CDR3 region has 16 residues. Germline V lookup: CDR1 SGDLS, CDR2 YYNGEE. The CDR3 spells CASSIGDPNGRYEQYF. In nucleotides, the CDR3 is TGTGCCAGCAGCATAGGGGACCCGAACGGACGGTACGAGCAGTACTTC.

This clonotype was counted many times. J is TRBJ2-1 and V is TRBV9, with D tentatively TRBD2 (5 bases). Trimming took 0 bases from V and 7 from J, leaving 11 bases between them. Germline V gene sequence: CDR1 SGDLS, CDR2 YYNGEE. The CDR3 sequence is 14 residues long. CDR3 residues: CASSVDVPGNEQFF. The CDR3 DNA reads TGTGCCAGCAGCGTAGATGTCCCGGGGAATGAGCAGTTCTTC.

The table lists this clonotype with many counts. The chain carries TRBV9 and TRBJ2-7; D could derive from TRBD1 or TRBD2 (5 bases each). The CDR3 runs to 13 residues. Deletions cut 7 bases from V and 1 base from J, with 12 bases between. Germline V gene data show CDR1 as SGDLS and CDR2 as YYNGEE. The CDR3 sequence is CASGTPGSYEQYF. CDR3 DNA: TGTGCCAGCGGGACCCCCGGGTCCTACGAGCAGTACTTC.

The table lists this clonotype with many counts. V usage is TRBV9 and J usage is TRBJ2-1, with 12 bases matching TRBD2. The CDR3 spans 17 residues. Trimming cost V 4 bases and J 0 bases; bases outside gene matches: 5. Germline V gene lookup returns CDR1 SGDLS and CDR2 YYNGEE. CDR3 coding DNA: TGTGCCAGCAGCCCCGGACTAGCGGGGACCTCCTACAATGAGCAGTTCTTC. Translation gives CASSPGLAGTSYNEQFF.

This clonotype was recorded at least ten times. The chain combines TRBV9 with TRBJ1-6, with D uncertain. Trimming shortened V by 2 bases and J by 5 bases, and 8 bases separated the two germline ends. Germline CDR1 is SGDLS and CDR2 is YYNGEE. The CDR3 is made up of 14 amino acids. In nucleotides, the CDR3 is TGTGCCAGCAGCGTCCGACCAGATAATTCACCCCTCCACTTT. Translating gives CASSVRPDNSPLHF. Drawing the rest from reference TRBV9 and TRBJ1-6, the complete variable domain is DSGVTQTPKHLITATGQRVTLRCSPRSGDLSVYWYQQSLDQGLQFLIQYYNGEERAKGNILERFSAQQFPDLHSELNLSSLELGDSALYFCASSVRPDNSPLHFGNGTRLTVT.

This chain connects TRBV9 to TRBJ2-3; possibly TRBD1 for D (6 bases). Germline CDR1 reads SGDLS; CDR2 reads YYNGEE. The CDR3 runs 15 residues. Deletions cut 1 base from V and 5 bases from J, with 14 bases between. This CDR3 reads CASSVQQGDEDTQYF. For the CDR3, the DNA is TGTGCCAGCAGCGTACAACAGGGCGATGAAGATACGCAGTATTTT.

This clonotype has at least ten counts. The chain joins TRBV9 to TRBJ2-7, with unresolved D. Trimming removed 1 base from V and 2 bases from J, with 10 bases in between. The CDR3 has 14 residues. The germline V gene has CDR1 SGDLS and CDR2 YYNGEE. The CDR3 sequence is CASSVTGFPYEQYF. The CDR3 DNA is TGTGCCAGCAGCGTAACCGGGTTCCCCTACGAGCAGTACTTC.

This clonotype was detected many times. The chain recombines TRBV9 with TRBJ2-5; D gene ambiguous. In germline, CDR1 is SGDLS, CDR2 YYNGEE. This CDR3 contains 17 residues. Trimming removed 0 bases from V and 4 bases from J, with 19 bases in between. CDR3 sequence reads: CASSVGASGDARETQYF. The DNA of the CDR3 is TGTGCCAGCAGCGTAGGAGCCTCTGGGGATGCGAGAGAGACCCAGTACTTC.

This clonotype was picked up many times. This rearrangement joins TRBV9 to TRBJ2-1; 8 positions agree with TRBD2. V lost 6 bases and J lost 10; bases outside the gene matches: 9. Germline CDR1 and CDR2: SGDLS and YYNGEE. There are 13 residues in the CDR3. The CDR3 loop reads CASTLLAAGEQFF. DNA for the CDR3: TGTGCCAGCACCTTACTAGCGGCTGGGGAGCAGTTCTTC.